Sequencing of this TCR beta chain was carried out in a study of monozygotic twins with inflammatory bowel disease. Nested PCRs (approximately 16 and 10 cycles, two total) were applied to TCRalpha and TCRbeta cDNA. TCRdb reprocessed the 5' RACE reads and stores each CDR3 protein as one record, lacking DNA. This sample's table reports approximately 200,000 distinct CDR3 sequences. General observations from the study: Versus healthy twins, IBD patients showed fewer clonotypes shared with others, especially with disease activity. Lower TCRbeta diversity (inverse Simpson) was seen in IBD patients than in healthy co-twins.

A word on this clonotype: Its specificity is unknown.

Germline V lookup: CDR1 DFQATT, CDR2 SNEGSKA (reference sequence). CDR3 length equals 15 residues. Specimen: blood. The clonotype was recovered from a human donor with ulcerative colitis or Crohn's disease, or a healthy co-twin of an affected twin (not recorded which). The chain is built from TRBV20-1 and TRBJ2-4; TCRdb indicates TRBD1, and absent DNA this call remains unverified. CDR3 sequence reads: CSARDPPGLGNIQYF.